These 30 T cell receptor beta chains share one sample of origin, sequenced in a study of breast tumors, draining lymph nodes, adjacent tissues. Each CDR3 protein is one row after TCRdb ran MiXCR on the multiplex PCR reads. Of approximately 130,000 distinct CDR3 sequences in the sample, around 21% were seen once. Breast cancer patients provided tissue from their axillary draining lymph nodes. The sequenced sample consisted of axillary lymph node tissue. The receptors were sampled from a female donor with breast cancer. Some clones in this sample may be carry-over from other donors' samples.

Many counts were recorded for this clonotype. The chain employs TRBV7-6 and TRBJ2-1; no clear D. The germline V gene has CDR1 SGHVS and CDR2 FNYEAQ. V lost 2 bases and J lost 2, with 4 bases in between. This CDR3 region has 13 residues. CDR3 sequence: CASSLQAYNEQFF. CDR3 in DNA: TGTGCCAGCAGCTTACAAGCCTACAATGAGCAGTTCTTC.

This clonotype was counted many times. The J gene is TRBJ2-1, the V gene TRBV4-2; D possibly corresponds to TRBD2 (5 bases). CDR3 length: 15 residues. Deletions cut 4 bases from V and 1 base from J, with 11 bases between. Germline CDR1 is LGHNA and CDR2 is YNFKEQ. The CDR3 is CASSLYTSSYNEQFF. Here the CDR3 DNA reads TGTGCCAGCAGCCTATATACTAGTTCCTACAATGAGCAGTTCTTC.

This clonotype was detected ten times or more. The V gene is TRBV5-6, the J gene TRBJ2-7; D possibly uses TRBD1 or TRBD2 (6 bases each). Trimming removed 5 bases at V and 3 bases at J, with 15 bases between. This CDR3 contains 14 residues. Germline loops: CDR1 SGHDT, CDR2 YYEEEE. CDR3 nucleotides: TGTGCCAGCAGTTCCGCAGGAGGGGGCTACGAGCAGTACTTC. Translation gives CASSSAGGGYEQYF.

Many counts were recorded for this clonotype. The CDR3 region is CSAPRGYEQFF. The CDR3 DNA reads TGCAGTGCGCCCAGGGGGTATGAGCAGTTCTTC. The chain carries TRBV20-1 and TRBJ2-1; 7 nucleotides agree with TRBD1. J was trimmed by 8 bases and V by 6 bases; bases with no gene match: 4. This CDR3 is 11 amino acids long. From germline, CDR1 is DFQATT and CDR2 SNEGSKA (reference sequence).

On this clonotype itself: One base away lies a much larger clone, so this may be a sequencing read error. This chain links TRBV6-1 with TRBJ1-4; D remains ambiguous. Germline assignment: CDR1 MNHNS and CDR2 SASEGT. This CDR3 has 15 amino acids. Trimming took 3 bases from V and 12 from J, leaving 20 bases between them. CDR3 nucleotide sequence: TGTGCCAGCAGTGATAACCCGATTTTGCCGGCCGAACTGTTTTTT. This codes for CASSDNPILPAELFF.

Ten or more counts support this clonotype. The rearrangement joins TRBV30 to TRBJ2-5; D is unclear. Germline loops: CDR1 GTSNPN, CDR2 SVGIG (reference sequence). This CDR3 comprises 13 residues. V dropped 2 bases and J dropped 0 bases, with 7 bases sitting between them. Here the CDR3 reads CAWSRTDQETQYF. The CDR3, as DNA: TGTGCCTGGAGTAGGACGGACCAAGAGACCCAGTACTTC.

Regarding this clonotype: At one end the junction does not follow the germline gene, possibly because of a read error. The chain carries TRBV28 and TRBJ2-1, with D unresolved. The CDR3 totals 15 residues. From germline, CDR1 is MDHEN and CDR2 SYDVKM. The CDR3 sequence: CASSLTLSSYNGQFF. CDR3 in DNA: TGTGCCAGCAGTTTGACTCTGAGCTCCTACAATGGGCAGTTCTTC.

This clonotype came up many times. V usage is TRBV6-5 and J usage is TRBJ2-7; no reliable D call. V was trimmed by 7 bases and J by 0 bases, leaving 10 bases between them. Per the germline V gene, CDR1 is MNHEY and CDR2 is SVGAGI. The length of the CDR3 is 13 residues. CDR3 in DNA: TGTGCCAGCAAGAGGAGCGACTCCTACGAGCAGTACTTC. This sequence encodes CASKRSDSYEQYF.

The sample holds many counts of this clonotype. The chain combines TRBV29-1 with TRBJ2-1; the D is unclear. Trimming left V 6 bases short and J 5 bases short, with 11 bases between. Germline assignment: CDR1 SQVTM and CDR2 ANQGSEA. The CDR3 sequence is 12 residues long. The CDR3 bases are TGCAGCGTGAAGCGCCCACACAATGAGCAGTTCTTC. It yields the protein CSVKRPHNEQFF.

This clonotype was observed at least ten times. This rearrangement joins TRBV30 to TRBJ1-3; D perhaps matches TRBD1 (5 bases). The CDR3 has 17 amino acids. Trimming took 3 bases from V and 4 from J, leaving 22 bases between them. Looked up from germline, CDR1 is GTSNPN and CDR2 is SVGIG (reference sequence). The CDR3 protein is CAWREGGAGRFGNTIYF. The DNA for the CDR3 is TGTGCCTGGAGGGAGGGTGGGGCTGGCAGATTCGGAAACACCATATATTTT. Full variable domain (outside the CDR3, taken from reference TRBV30 and TRBJ1-3): SQTIHQWPATLVQPVGSPLSLECTVEGTSNPNLYWYRQAAGRGLQLLFYSVGIGQISSEVPQNLSASRPQDRQFILSSKKLLLSDSGFYLCAWREGGAGRFGNTIYFGEGSWLTVV.

With respect to this clonotype: This sequence may be a read error, since a much larger clone differs from it by one base. The V gene is TRBV4-1, the J gene TRBJ2-1; 7 bases agree with TRBD2. After removal of 0 bases from V and 7 bases from J, the junction contained 15 bases not matched to a gene. CDR1 and CDR2 (germline): MGHRA, YSYEKL. The CDR3 runs to 18 residues. Here the CDR3 DNA reads TGCGCCAGCAGCCAAGATCGGGGGACTAACGGGAGTCGTAATGAGCAGTTCTTC. Amino acid sequence: CASSQDRGTNGSRNEQFF.

In its sample, this clonotype was seen a few times. The chain links TRBV20-1 to TRBJ2-5; 8 bases align to TRBD1. The V segment lost 5 bases and the J segment 1 base; nucleotides outside the gene matches: 12. The germline CDR1 and CDR2 sequences are DFQATT and SNEGSKA (reference sequence). The CDR3 covers 16 residues. The CDR3 is CSAGQGASIIQETQYF. The CDR3, as DNA: TGCAGTGCTGGGCAGGGGGCGTCGATTATCCAAGAGACCCAGTACTTC.

In its sample, this clonotype was seen many times. V usage is TRBV5-5 and J usage is TRBJ2-5; D unresolved. This CDR3 contains 14 residues. From germline, CDR1 is SGHKS and CDR2 YYEKEE (reference sequence). V lost 2 bases and J lost 2, with 10 bases in between. This chain's CDR3 is CASSLGPGQETQYF. CDR3 coding DNA: TGTGCCAGCAGCTTAGGTCCCGGACAAGAGACCCAGTACTTC.

This clonotype has at least ten counts. The chain combines TRBV30 with TRBJ2-7; perhaps TRBD2 as D (7 bases). The CDR3 is 16 amino acids. The V end was cut by 0 bases, the J end by 2 bases, with 17 bases between. Germline assignment: CDR1 GTSNPN and CDR2 SVGIG (reference sequence). This chain's CDR3 is CAWSVEGGRVTYEQYF. CDR3 bases: TGTGCCTGGAGTGTAGAGGGGGGGCGGGTTACCTACGAGCAGTACTTC. Complete variable domain (other parts from reference TRBV30 and TRBJ2-7): SQTIHQWPATLVQPVGSPLSLECTVEGTSNPNLYWYRQAAGRGLQLLFYSVGIGQISSEVPQNLSASRPQDRQFILSSKKLLLSDSGFYLCAWSVEGGRVTYEQYFGPGTRLTVT.

There are many counts of this clonotype. The chain combines TRBV27 with TRBJ2-7; D might be TRBD2 (5 bases). With 2 bases removed from V and 1 base from J, the gap between germline ends came to 15 bases. The length of the CDR3 is 16 residues. Germline-derived CDR1 and CDR2 are MNHEY and SMNVEV (reference sequence). The DNA for the CDR3 is TGTGCCAGCAGTTTAAGGGTCGGGATAAGTTCCTACGAGCAGTACTTC. Protein: CASSLRVGISSYEQYF.

This clonotype was seen ten or more times. This sequence joins TRBV7-2 and TRBJ2-7; D unclear. The CDR3 sequence is 14 residues long. Germline V gene lookup returns CDR1 SGHTA and CDR2 FQGNSA. V was trimmed by 3 bases and J by 2 bases, leaving 11 bases between them. The CDR3 nucleotides read TGTGCCAGCAGCTTGACTGGGAACCCCTACGAGCAGTACTTC. Amino acid sequence: CASSLTGNPYEQYF.

The sample holds many counts of this clonotype. J is TRBJ2-5 and V is TRBV12-3 or TRBV12-4, with D uncertain. The germline V and J ends were trimmed by 3 bases and 5 bases, with 10 bases remaining between them. This CDR3 is 13 amino acids long. CDR3 protein: CASSFLYRETQYF. In nucleotides, the CDR3 is TGTGCCAGCAGTTTTTTGTATCGGGAGACCCAGTACTTC.

Concerning this clonotype: Possible read error: a much larger clone is one base away. The chain is built from TRBV20-1 and TRBJ2-7; TRBD1 is a possible D gene (6 bases). The length of the CDR3 is 12 residues. Trimming shortened V by 8 bases and J by 1 base, and 12 bases separated the two germline ends. The germline V gene has CDR1 DFQATT and CDR2 SNEGSKA (reference sequence). The DNA for the CDR3 is TGCAGTACTGCAGGGACATCCTACGAGCAGTACTTC. It is translated as CSTAGTSYEQYF.

This clonotype appeared many times. J is TRBJ2-1 and V is TRBV9; D remains ambiguous. This CDR3 is 15 amino acids long. The V end lost 4 bases, the J end lost 0 bases, and 11 bases lay between the germline ends. CDR1 is SGDLS and CDR2 is YYNGEE in the germline V gene. CDR3 DNA sequence: TGTGCCAGCAGCCAGGACCCTAGCTCCTACAATGAGCAGTTCTTC. Protein product: CASSQDPSSYNEQFF. The full variable domain, completed using reference TRBV9 and TRBJ2-1, is DSGVTQTPKHLITATGQRVTLRCSPRSGDLSVYWYQQSLDQGLQFLIQYYNGEERAKGNILERFSAQQFPDLHSELNLSSLELGDSALYFCASSQDPSSYNEQFFGPGTRLTVL.

CDR3 sequence reads: CASSPSTTGELFF. CDR3 coding DNA: TGTGCCAGCAGCCCCTCGACCACCGGGGAGCTGTTTTTT. The V and J genes are TRBV14 and TRBJ2-2; D is ambiguous. V was clipped by 4 bases and J by 4 bases, with 7 bases between them. The CDR3 is made up of 13 amino acids. Germline values: CDR1 SGHDN, CDR2 FVKESK. The whole variable domain, filled in from reference TRBV14 and TRBJ2-2, reads EAGVTQFPSHSVIEKGQTVTLRCDPISGHDNLYWYRRVMGKEIKFLLHFVKESKQDESGMPNNRFLAERTGGTYSTLKVQPAELEDSGVYFCASSPSTTGELFFGEGSRLTVL.

This clonotype appeared many times. This chain connects TRBV11-2 to TRBJ2-3, with a weak D call TRBD2 (5 bases). This CDR3 has 12 residues. Germline loops: CDR1 SGHAT, CDR2 FQNNGV. The germline V and J ends were trimmed by 8 bases and 9 bases, with 15 bases remaining between them. CDR3 sequence reads: CASGLFPGTQYF. Written as DNA, the CDR3 is TGTGCCAGCGGACTTTTCCCGGGGACGCAGTATTTT. The full variable domain, completed using reference TRBV11-2 and TRBJ2-3, is EAGVAQSPRYKIIEKRQSVAFWCNPISGHATLYWYQQILGQGPKLLIQFQNNGVVDDSQLPKDRFSAERLKGVDSTLKIQPAKLEDSAVYLCASGLFPGTQYFGPGTRLTVL.

This clonotype has a count of ten or more. This rearrangement joins TRBV7-9 to TRBJ2-3, with D perhaps TRBD1 (6 bases). The CDR3 is 15 residues long. Germline CDR1 reads SEHNR; CDR2 reads FQNEAQ (reference sequence). The V gene lost 1 base and the J gene lost 4 bases, with 12 bases spanning the gap. The chain's CDR3 is CASSLGAGAPDTQYF. The CDR3 nucleotides read TGTGCCAGCAGCTTAGGGGCAGGGGCTCCAGATACGCAGTATTTT.

This clonotype has at least ten counts. CDR3 nucleotides: TGTGCCAGCAGTTCACATATCACCGGGACTAGCGGGAGTAAACGAGAGACCCAGTACTTC. Its translation is CASSSHITGTSGSKRETQYF. The chain joins TRBV12-3 or TRBV12-4 to TRBJ2-5, with 14 bases that match TRBD2. The CDR3 runs to 20 residues. The V and J ends lost 4 bases and 4 bases, in that order; junction bases with no gene match: 17.

Ten or more counts support this clonotype. The chain employs TRBV20-1 and TRBJ2-7, with D unresolved. The V and J ends lost 4 bases and 0 bases respectively, with 7 bases between them. Germline V gene sequence: CDR1 DFQATT, CDR2 SNEGSKA (reference sequence). The CDR3 extends over 12 amino acids. CDR3: CSATPNSYEQYF. The CDR3, as DNA: TGCAGTGCTACCCCAAACTCCTACGAGCAGTACTTC.

This clonotype showed up many times. The rearrangement uses TRBV12-3 or TRBV12-4 and TRBJ2-5; 8 positions agree with TRBD2. Losses at the gene ends were 10 bases for V and 7 bases for J; bases not matched to a gene: 8. CDR3 size: 12 residues. The CDR3 nucleotides are TGTGCCATCGGGGGGGGCGGGGGGACCCAGTACTTC. It is translated as CAIGGGGGTQYF.

This clonotype was seen more than once but under ten times. The chain combines TRBV11-2 with TRBJ2-2, with 9 bases lining up with TRBD1. Germline lookup yields CDR1 SGHAT and CDR2 FQNNGV. Trimming removed 5 bases from V and 0 bases from J; junction bases left unmatched: 1. CDR3 length equals 15 residues. The CDR3 is CASSRQGANTGELFF. The CDR3, as DNA: TGTGCCAGCAGCCGACAGGGGGCGAACACCGGGGAGCTGTTTTTT.

This clonotype has a count of ten or more. The V gene is TRBV7-9, the J gene TRBJ2-1, with TRBD2 matching 10 bases. V shed 5 bases and J 5 bases; nucleotides not matched to a gene: 6. This CDR3 has 15 residues. Germline CDR1 SEHNR, CDR2 FQNEAQ (reference sequence). The CDR3 region is CASSAGLAANNEQFF. The CDR3 DNA sequence: TGTGCCAGCAGCGCAGGACTAGCGGCTAACAATGAGCAGTTCTTC.

Ten or more counts support this clonotype. This chain connects TRBV4-1 to TRBJ2-7; maybe TRBD1 (7 bases). Trimming took 4 bases from V and 5 from J, leaving 15 bases between them. The CDR3 sequence is 14 residues long. Looked up from germline, CDR1 is MGHRA and CDR2 is YSYEKL. CDR3 sequence: CASSLEGGGNEQYF. CDR3 nucleotides: TGCGCCAGCAGCCTCGAAGGGGGCGGGAACGAGCAGTACTTC.

The V gene is TRBV19, the J gene TRBJ2-7, with TRBD2 matching 11 bases. Germline loops: CDR1 LNHDA, CDR2 SQIVND (reference sequence). Unmatched junction bases numbered 10, after V lost 2 bases and J lost 1 base. The CDR3 length is 18 residues. CDR3 nucleotide sequence: TGTGCCAGTAGTATACTCCCGCCGGGACTAGCGGAATCCTACGAGCAGTACTTC. Protein product: CASSILPPGLAESYEQYF.

This clonotype was recorded at least ten times. This chain joins TRBV7-3 and TRBJ2-5; possible D gene TRBD1, 5 bases. The CDR3 extends over 13 amino acids. Germline values: CDR1 SGHTA, CDR2 FQGTGA. V was trimmed by 5 bases and J by 3 bases, leaving 10 bases between them. CDR3 in DNA: TGTGCCAGCAGCCCAGGGTTGGAAGAGACCCAGTACTTC. Translated: CASSPGLEETQYF.